The sample holds one count of the clone carrying this T cell receptor beta chain. The data were taken from a study of blood T cell repertoires in COVID-19. About the research overall: The cDNA or gDNA used as material had been derived from T cells, B-cell-depleted T cells, or PBMCs.

CDR1 is KGHSH and CDR2 is LQKENI in the germline V gene. The CDR3 is 16 residues long. Trimming pared 3 bases from V and 4 bases from J, leaving 18 bases between. Original analysis: Researchers report that nucleated cell counts were estimated from reference gene primer amplification. The table came from immunoSEQ multiplex PCR; TCRdb's copy has only in-frame clones and leaves some out. V and J calls and clone size come straight from that table; D and trimming were deduced from the DNA. The sample records over 90,000 clones, approximately 80% being singletons. What was sequenced was peripheral blood. The genes are TRBV18 and TRBJ1-1, with D perhaps TRBD1 (6 bases). The TCR comes from an older man with COVID-19, enrolled during active disease. The chain's CDR3 is CASSPPGGGAITEAFF. CDR3 sequence (DNA): TGTGCCAGCTCACCTCCCGGAGGGGGGGCTATCACTGAAGCTTTCTTT.